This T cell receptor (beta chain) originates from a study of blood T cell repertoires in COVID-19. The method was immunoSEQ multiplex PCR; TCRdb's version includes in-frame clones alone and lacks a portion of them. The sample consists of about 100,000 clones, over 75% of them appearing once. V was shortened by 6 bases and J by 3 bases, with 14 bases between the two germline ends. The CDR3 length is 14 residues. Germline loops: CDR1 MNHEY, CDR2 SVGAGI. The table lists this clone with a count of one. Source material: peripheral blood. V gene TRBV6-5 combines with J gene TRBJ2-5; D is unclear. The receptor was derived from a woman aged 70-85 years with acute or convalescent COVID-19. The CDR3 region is CASRDSQAEETQYF. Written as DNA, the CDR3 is TGTGCCAGCAGGGATTCCCAGGCAGAAGAGACCCAGTACTTC.